The rows below give T cell receptor beta chains drawn from one sample of a study of blood T cells in healthy people across ages. TCRdb processed the 5' RACE reads anew with MiXCR; each CDR3 protein has one entry. The sample includes 700,000 to 800,000 distinct CDR3 sequences, more than 40% of them seen just once. The sample consisted of blood. The receptors come from a woman aged 55-70 years in good health. Each CDR3 is given with its conserved first and last residue. D genes are given only for firm matches. Expanded clones are given a class, and other clones once, few, many or no size at all.

size,V,J,D,CDR3,DNA
many,TRBV12-3/TRBV12-4,TRBJ2-7,NA,CASSLGPVSYEQYF,TGTGCCAGCAGTCTGGGACCGGTCTCCTACGAGCAGTACTTC
NA,TRBV7-2,TRBJ2-1,TRBD2,CASSLGLASTNEQFF,TGTGCCAGCAGCTTGGGACTAGCATCCACCAATGAGCAGTTCTTC
many,TRBV11-3,TRBJ2-1,TRBD2,CASSETSGSAYNEQFF,TGTGCCAGCAGCGAAACTAGCGGGAGCGCCTACAATGAGCAGTTCTTC
once,TRBV20-1,TRBJ1-6,NA,CSASTGSANSPLHF,TGCAGTGCTAGTACAGGGAGCGCGAATTCACCCCTCCACTTT
few,TRBV20-1,TRBJ1-1,NA,CSADQGTEADTEAFF,TGCAGTGCTGATCAGGGAACTGAGGCGGACACTGAAGCTTTCTTT
few,TRBV12-3/TRBV12-4,TRBJ1-5,TRBD1,CASRQGTGVSNQPQHF,TGTGCCAGCAGACAAGGGACAGGCGTTAGCAATCAGCCCCAGCATTTT
few,TRBV6-2/TRBV6-3,TRBJ1-6,NA,CASSYAGSTDSPLHF,TGTGCCAGCAGTTACGCGGGCAGTACGGATTCACCCCTCCACTTT
NA,TRBV12-3/TRBV12-4,TRBJ1-2,NA,CASSLVQGRGYTF,TGTGCCAGCAGTTTAGTGCAGGGGCGAGGCTACACCTTC
many,TRBV7-2,TRBJ2-7,NA,CASSLSSRGGFYEQYF,TGTGCCAGCAGCTTATCAAGTCGAGGAGGGTTCTACGAGCAGTACTTC
NA,TRBV6-1,TRBJ2-3,NA,CASFTSATQYF,TGTGCCAGCTTTACATCTGCTACGCAGTATTTT
few,TRBV20-1,TRBJ2-5,TRBD2,CSALRTSRETQYF,TGCAGTGCCCTAAGGACTAGCCGAGAGACCCAGTACTTC
many,TRBV10-3,TRBJ2-7,NA,CAISRETSYEQYF,TGTGCCATCTCCCGGGAGACGTCCTACGAGCAGTACTTC
NA,TRBV28,TRBJ2-5,NA,CASKRGGEETQYF,TGTGCCAGCAAAAGAGGGGGGGAGGAGACCCAGTACTTC
few,TRBV7-3,TRBJ2-2,TRBD1,CASSLGTGGGRELFF,TGTGCCAGCAGCTTAGGGACAGGGGGCGGAAGGGAGCTGTTTTTT